The 8 T cell receptor beta chains below come from one sample, sequenced in a study of vaccination effects on CD4 cells after COVID-19. Pools of viral peptides were used by the ViraFEST assay to expand antigen-specific CD4+ T cells ahead of sequencing. Researchers isolated CD4+ T cells once about 11 days of culture had elapsed. Their recognized antigens are unknown. Sequencing used immunoSEQ multiplex PCR; TCRdb keeps in-frame clones, though not all of them. Here the sample spans about 19,000 clones, 70% being singletons. Sequencing used CD4+ T cells from PBMCs cultured with HCoV-229E spike peptides, obtained before COVID-19 vaccination. These receptors were obtained from a human donor who received a COVID-19 vaccine.

The V gene is TRBV5-1, the J gene TRBJ1-2; 9 bases agree with TRBD1. V trimming: 3 bases; J trimming: 7 bases; junction bases outside the gene matches: 10. The CDR3 has 15 residues. Germline V CDR1 and CDR2: SGHRS, YFSETQ. The CDR3 DNA is TGCGCCAGCAGCTGGGGCACCGGACAGGGGTCTGGCTACACCTTC. It yields the protein CASSWGTGQGSGYTF.

This sequence joins TRBV18 and TRBJ2-3; no definite D call. Trimming removed 5 bases from V and 6 bases from J, with 18 bases in between. Per germline, CDR1 KGHSH and CDR2 LQKENI. The CDR3 is 15 residues long. For the CDR3, the DNA is TGTGCCAGCTCAGTCAACAGTCCCGATAGGGATACGCAGTATTTT. Translated, it gives CASSVNSPDRDTQYF. Based on the CDR3 plus reference TRBV18 and TRBJ2-3, the full variable domain is NAGVMQNPRHLVRRRGQEARLRCSPMKGHSHVYWYRQLPEEGLKFMVYLQKENIIDESGMPKERFSAEFPKEGPSILRIQQVVRGDSAAYFCASSVNSPDRDTQYFGPGTRLTVL.

The gene calls are TRBV7-6 and TRBJ2-2; 12 bases map to TRBD2. Germline V gene lookup returns CDR1 SGHVS and CDR2 FNYEAQ. This CDR3 contains 15 residues. V gave up 5 bases and J gave up 5 bases; unmatched junction bases: 3. The CDR3 DNA reads as TGTGCCAGCAGCCTGGGGACTAGCGGGACCGGGGAGCTGTTTTTT. Translated, it gives CASSLGTSGTGELFF.

The rearrangement links TRBV11-3 to TRBJ2-3; D remains ambiguous. V lost 5 bases, J lost 5 bases, and 8 bases lay in between. CDR3 length: 12 residues. The germline gives CDR1 SGHNT, CDR2 YENEEA. CDR3 nucleotides: TGTGCCAGCAGCAACCTCCTAGATACGCAGTATTTT. Protein: CASSNLLDTQYF.

This clone appeared a few times. The rearrangement joins TRBV11-2 to TRBJ2-7; TRBD1 or TRBD2 may be the D gene (5 bases each). The CDR3 spans 15 residues. Looked up from germline, CDR1 is SGHAT and CDR2 is FQNNGV. The V gene lost 7 bases and the J gene lost 3 bases, with 19 bases spanning the gap. The CDR3 DNA reads TGTGCCAGCACCCCTTTAGAGCGGACATTCTACGAGCAGTACTTC. Protein product: CASTPLERTFYEQYF. The full variable domain, with the rest looked up from reference TRBV11-2 and TRBJ2-7, is EAGVAQSPRYKIIEKRQSVAFWCNPISGHATLYWYQQILGQGPKLLIQFQNNGVVDDSQLPKDRFSAERLKGVDSTLKIQPAKLEDSAVYLCASTPLERTFYEQYFGPGTRLTVT.

This clone was found once. This sequence joins TRBV18 and TRBJ1-2; D is ambiguous. Germline V gives CDR1 KGHSH, CDR2 LQKENI. The ends were cut back, 2 bases at V and 5 bases at J, with 15 bases in the middle. The CDR3 spans 15 residues. The DNA for the CDR3 is TGTGCCAGCTCACCAAGCCCAAACATGGGTTATGGCTACACCTTC. Translating it yields CASSPSPNMGYGYTF.

The V call is TRBV5-1, the J call TRBJ2-7; 7 bases agree with TRBD1. CDR1 is SGHRS, CDR2 YFSETQ, per germline. The CDR3 covers 15 residues. After removal of 4 bases from V and 2 bases from J, the junction contained 9 bases not matched to a gene. CDR3 nucleotides: TGCGCCAGCAGCAATGACAGGGTGGGCGCCTACGAGCAGTACTTC. Amino acid sequence: CASSNDRVGAYEQYF. The variable domain in full, completed from reference TRBV5-1 and TRBJ2-7, reads KAGVTQTPRYLIKTRGQQVTLSCSPISGHRSVSWYQQTPGQGLQFLFEYFSETQRNKGNFPGRFSGRQFSNSRSEMNVSTLELGDSALYLCASSNDRVGAYEQYFGPGTRLTVT.

The CDR3 region is CASSPRDSSLYEQYF. In DNA form, the CDR3 reads TGTGCCAGCAGCCCCAGGGACTCCAGTCTCTACGAGCAGTACTTC. This chain joins TRBV5-4 and TRBJ2-7, with D perhaps matching TRBD2 (6 bases). V lost 4 bases to trimming and J lost 3 bases, with 17 bases between them. The CDR3 contains 15 residues. The germline gives CDR1 SGHNT, CDR2 YYREEE (reference sequence).